Listed here are 10 T cell receptor beta chains from one sample, sequenced in a study of sequential checkpoint blockade in melanoma. The sample's treatment: randomized to nivolumab then ipilimumab (arm A) or the reverse (arm B). Sequencing was performed with immunoSEQ multiplex PCR; in TCRdb, only in-frame clones are kept and a portion is missing. The table has more than 20,000 clones, more than 75% seen once; the top ten hold approximately 10%. The sequencing here drew on CD8+ T cells sorted from blood (inferred from file names), taken from a patient given nivolumab and ipilimumab in sequence. Every receptor here comes from a human donor with melanoma.

The chain has TRBV4-1 and TRBJ2-7; the match to TRBD1 covers 10 bases. With 1 base clipped from V and 2 bases from J, the junction kept 8 bases outside the gene matches. The CDR3 runs to 17 residues. The germline gives CDR1 MGHRA, CDR2 YSYEKL. CDR3 sequence reads: CASSQGGFGTGAYEQYF. In DNA, the CDR3 is TGCGCCAGCAGCCAAGGGGGGTTTGGGACAGGGGCCTACGAGCAGTACTTC.

J is TRBJ2-3 and V is TRBV11-3; weak D call: TRBD1 (5 bases). Germline V gene sequence: CDR1 SGHNT, CDR2 YENEEA. The V end lost 1 base, the J end lost 2 bases, and 7 bases lay between the germline ends. This CDR3 spans 14 amino acids. The CDR3 spells CASSLGQITDTQYF. The CDR3 DNA reads TGTGCCAGCAGCTTAGGACAGATCACAGATACGCAGTATTTT.

The genes are TRBV7-6 and TRBJ2-7; 7 bases fit TRBD2. The CDR3 runs to 17 residues. Germline V CDR1 and CDR2: SGHVS, FNYEAQ. V was clipped by 1 base and J by 1 base; unmatched bases: 10. The CDR3 DNA sequence: TGTGCCAGCAGCTTAGGGTTGCGCGGGAGCCGTTCCTACGAGCAGTACTTC. Translated, it gives CASSLGLRGSRSYEQYF.

CDR3 amino acids: CASSEQGIPTDTQYF. In DNA, the CDR3 is TGTGCCAGCAGTGAGCAGGGGATTCCCACAGATACGCAGTATTTT. The V call is TRBV6-4, the J call TRBJ2-3; possibly TRBD1 for D (6 bases). CDR1 is MRHNA, CDR2 SNTAGT, per germline. This CDR3 region has 15 residues. The germline V and J ends were trimmed by 3 bases and 2 bases, with 12 bases remaining between them.

About this clone: Other DNA variants within this sample encode the same CDR3. The J gene is TRBJ1-1, the V gene TRBV30, with D perhaps TRBD1 (5 bases). CDR3 length equals 17 residues. Germline V gives CDR1 GTSNPN, CDR2 SVGIG (reference sequence). The V end was cut by 2 bases, the J end by 5 bases, with 24 bases between. CDR3 DNA: TGTGCCTGGAGTAGGGGATGGGTTACGGGCTACGGGACTGAAGCTTTCTTT. Amino acid sequence: CAWSRGWVTGYGTEAFF.

V is TRBV6-1 and J is TRBJ1-1; 8 nucleotides align to TRBD1. The CDR3 sequence is 14 residues long. Germline CDR1 reads MNHNS; CDR2 reads SASEGT. The J segment lost 6 bases and the V segment lost 5 bases, leaving 8 bases of the junction unmatched. The CDR3 sequence is CASSKDRAASEAFF. In DNA form, the CDR3 reads TGTGCCAGCAGTAAGGACAGGGCAGCCTCTGAAGCTTTCTTT.

The V and J genes are TRBV30 and TRBJ1-1; possibly TRBD1 for D (5 bases). Deletions cut 5 bases from V and 4 bases from J, with 8 bases between. The length of the CDR3 is 11 residues. CDR1 is GTSNPN and CDR2 is SVGIG in the germline V gene (reference sequence). The CDR3 DNA sequence: TGTGCCTGGCGCAGGGCCACTGAAGCTTTCTTT. It yields the protein CAWRRATEAFF.

CDR3 nucleotide sequence: TGTGCCAGCAGCTTAGTTATGACAGGGGGATCCTACGAGCAGTACTTC. Amino acid sequence: CASSLVMTGGSYEQYF. The chain is built from TRBV7-9 and TRBJ2-7; 9 bases align to TRBD1. Germline V CDR1 and CDR2: SEHNR, FQNEAQ (reference sequence). Losses at the gene ends were 1 base for V and 1 base for J; bases not matched to a gene: 5. This CDR3 has 16 residues.

The chain couples TRBV11-2 to TRBJ2-2, with TRBD1 identical over 11 bases. This CDR3 comprises 16 residues. V lost 4 bases to trimming and J lost 13 bases; unmatched junction nucleotides: 14. The germline CDR1 and CDR2 sequences are SGHAT and FQNNGV. CDR3 nucleotides: TGTGCCAGCAGCTCTGGACAGGGGGCCGTCATCGGCGGGCTGTTTTTT. Its protein is CASSSGQGAVIGGLFF.

The chain has TRBV7-2 and TRBJ2-6; 7 positions agree with TRBD2. V shed 10 bases and J 0 bases; nucleotides not matched to a gene: 12. The CDR3 covers 17 residues. Looked up from germline, CDR1 is SGHTA and CDR2 is FQGNSA. For the CDR3, the DNA is TGTGCCAATACCCCGGGGAGGGCCCTCTCTGGGGCCAACGTCCTGACTTTC. This encodes CANTPGRALSGANVLTF.